This T cell receptor beta chain appears in the sequencing data of a study of shared clonotypes between healthy human individuals. Trimming removed 1 base at V and 1 base at J, with 10 bases between. Germline CDR1 is SGHAT and CDR2 is FQDESV (reference sequence). This CDR3 is 15 amino acids long. Repertoires were generated with immunoSEQ multiplex PCR, while TCRdb's copy carries only in-frame clones and drops some. Here the sample spans more than 1 million clones, 75% to 85% being singletons. Material: memory CD4+ T cells from PBMCs. The subset is: CD45RA-negative fraction. The source is a man aged 18 to 29 in good health. Some clones in this sample may be carry-over from other donors' samples. This chain uses TRBV11-1 with TRBJ1-1, with unresolved D. The CDR3 spells CASSLGQLTNTEAFF. The CDR3 DNA follows: TGTGCCAGCAGCTTAGGACAACTGACGAACACTGAAGCTTTCTTT.